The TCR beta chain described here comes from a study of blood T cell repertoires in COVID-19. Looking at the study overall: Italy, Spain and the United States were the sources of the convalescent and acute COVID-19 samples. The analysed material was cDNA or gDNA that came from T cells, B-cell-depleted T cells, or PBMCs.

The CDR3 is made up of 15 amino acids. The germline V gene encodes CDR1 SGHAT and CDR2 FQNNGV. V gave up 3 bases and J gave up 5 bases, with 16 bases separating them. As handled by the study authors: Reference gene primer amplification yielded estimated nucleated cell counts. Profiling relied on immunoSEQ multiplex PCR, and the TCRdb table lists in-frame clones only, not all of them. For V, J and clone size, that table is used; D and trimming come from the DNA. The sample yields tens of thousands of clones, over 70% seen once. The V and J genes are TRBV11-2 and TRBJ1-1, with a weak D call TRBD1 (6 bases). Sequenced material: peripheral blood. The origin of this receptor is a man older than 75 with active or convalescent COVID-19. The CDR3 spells CASSFGSGGRTEAFF. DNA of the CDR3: TGTGCCAGCAGCTTCGGATCGGGGGGCCGAACTGAAGCTTTCTTT.